The T cell receptor beta chain under discussion was sequenced for a study of cytomegalovirus exposure and HLA in healthy donors. General observations from the study: Presence/absence analyses rested on an assumption that sequencing depth was roughly uniform across donors.

For this clone: Its cognate antigen is unknown.

Primers: 60 Vbeta forward and 13 Jbeta reverse. In the source study's methods: As a later analysis found, there were 70 million to 90 million unique TCR beta chains, of which roughly 11 million were shared. Assay: immunoSEQ multiplex PCR; the TCRdb copy retains only in-frame clones and omits some. V, J and clone size are taken as reported in that table, and D and trimming were inferred from the DNA itself. The data contain about 160,000 clones, roughly four fifths of them singletons. Nominally healthy donors provided the samples, though records likely missed some immune exposures. V was shortened by 0 bases and J by 4 bases, with 5 bases between the two germline ends. The V gene's germline CDR1 is SGHDT and CDR2 YYEEEE. CDR3 length: 12 amino acids.

The TCR originated in a man aged 50-60 years in good health and CMV-seropositive. The V and J genes are TRBV5-6 and TRBJ2-7; D remains unclear. The sequencing sample was made of PBMCs. Written as DNA, the CDR3 is TGTGCCAGCAGCTTGGGGCTTTACGAGCAGTACTTC. Protein: CASSLGLYEQYF.